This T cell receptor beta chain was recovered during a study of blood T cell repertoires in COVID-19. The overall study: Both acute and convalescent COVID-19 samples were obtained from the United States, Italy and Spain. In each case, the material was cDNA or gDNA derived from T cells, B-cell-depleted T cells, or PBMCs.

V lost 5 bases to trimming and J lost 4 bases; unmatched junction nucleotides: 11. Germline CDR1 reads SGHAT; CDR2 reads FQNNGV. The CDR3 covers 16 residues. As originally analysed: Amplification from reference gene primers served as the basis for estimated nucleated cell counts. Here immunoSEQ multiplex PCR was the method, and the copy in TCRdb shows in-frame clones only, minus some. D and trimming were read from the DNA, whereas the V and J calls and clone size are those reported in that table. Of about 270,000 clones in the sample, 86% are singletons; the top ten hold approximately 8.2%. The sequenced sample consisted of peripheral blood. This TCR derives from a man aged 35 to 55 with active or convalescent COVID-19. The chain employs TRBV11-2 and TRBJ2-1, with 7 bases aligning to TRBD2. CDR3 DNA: TGTGCCAGCAGCCAAAGCCCGTTGGGGGGGTACAATGAGCAGTTCTTC. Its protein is CASSQSPLGGYNEQFF.